This T cell receptor (beta chain) originates from a study of T-cell reconstitution after alpha-beta-depleted transplantation in children. A TCRbeta library incorporating unique molecular identifiers was prepared. Via MiXCR, TCRdb re-called the PCR reads, giving one row per CDR3 protein. The sample holds 300,000 to 400,000 distinct CDR3 sequences, under 20% seen once. This clonotype was observed a handful of times. With 0 bases removed from V and 2 bases from J, the gap between germline ends came to 2 bases. The CDR3 loop spans 12 amino acids. In germline, CDR1 is DFQATT, CDR2 SNEGSKA (reference sequence).

The chain couples TRBV20-1 to TRBJ1-3; unclear D gene. The receptor comes from a male patient aged 2 to 9 who had a stem cell transplant for acute lymphoblastic leukemia, so the T cells may come from the graft donor. The sequences come from PBMCs, mostly from graft donor cells, collected 360 days after TCRalphabeta/CD19-depleted stem cell transplant. This CDR3 is CSARETGNTIYF. The CDR3 DNA reads as TGCAGTGCTAGAGAAACTGGAAACACCATATATTTT.